The text below deals with one T cell receptor beta chain. No antigen is known for it. The sample originates from a study of cytomegalovirus exposure and HLA in healthy donors. Study-wide findings and caveats: Later analysis found that TCR beta chains associated with HLA were more clonally expanded than other, equally common chains.

It was with 60 Vbeta and 13 Jbeta primers that the PCR ran. Original analysis: There were about 88 million unique TCR beta chains by a later count, and around 10 million of them were shared. Clones were sequenced by immunoSEQ multiplex PCR, and TCRdb holds only the in-frame ones, with some missing. V, J and clone size are those of that table, while D and trimming were read from the DNA. The data show 100,000 to 150,000 clones, 72% seen once. The sequenced sample consisted of PBMCs. This receptor was obtained from a man aged 50 to 59 in good health and CMV-seropositive.

CDR3 sequence reads: CATSRGTAAREKLFF. DNA for the CDR3: TGTGCCACCAGCAGAGGGACAGCGGCCAGGGAAAAACTGTTTTTT. The J gene is TRBJ1-4, the V gene TRBV15, with a weak D call TRBD1 (6 bases). V lost 1 base and J 8 bases, leaving 14 bases between the germline ends. Looked up from germline, CDR1 is LNHNV and CDR2 is YYDKDF (reference sequence). The length of the CDR3 is 15 residues.